Shown below are 8 T cell receptor beta chains from a single sample sequenced in a study of neoadjuvant anti-PD-1 for oral cavity cancer. The data were produced by immunoSEQ multiplex PCR, yet TCRdb's version contains in-frame clones alone and is incomplete. The sample includes under 25,000 clones, roughly 30% of them seen just once. Documented time point: after neoadjuvant nivolumab, at surgical resection. The material was tumor tissue, obtained after nivolumab (anti-PD-1) treatment. The receptors come from a person aged 35-79 years with oral cavity squamous cell carcinoma.

This clone was seen a handful of times. This sequence joins TRBV2 and TRBJ2-7, with TRBD2 as a possible D gene (5 bases). This CDR3 contains 14 residues. V shed 6 bases and J shed 0 bases, with 12 bases lying between them. In germline, CDR1 is SNHLY, CDR2 FYNNEI. The CDR3 nucleotides are TGTGCCAGCAGCCTCAGCGGATACTCCTACGAGCAGTACTTC. It yields the protein CASSLSGYSYEQYF.

The table lists this clone with a few counts. The chain recombines TRBV6-6 with TRBJ2-5; D is perhaps TRBD2 (6 bases). Germline CDR1 is MNHNY and CDR2 is SVGAGI (reference sequence). V was clipped by 6 bases and J by 2 bases, with 10 bases between them. The CDR3 length is 13 residues. CDR3 in amino acids: CASSQTRQETQYF. CDR3 nucleotide sequence: TGTGCCAGCAGCCAGACTAGACAAGAGACCCAGTACTTC.

The chain is built from TRBV19 and TRBJ1-2; D is unclear. CDR1 LNHDA and CDR2 SQIVND come from the germline V gene (reference sequence). V lost 7 bases and J lost 7, with 13 bases in between. There are 12 residues in the CDR3. CDR3 coding DNA: TGTGCCAGTACCCGAGACGCAGGTGGCTACACCTTC. Amino acids: CASTRDAGGYTF.

The J gene is TRBJ2-1, the V gene TRBV4-2, with 7 bases lining up with TRBD2. Germline V CDR1 and CDR2: LGHNA, YNFKEQ. The trim removed 0 bases at V and 3 bases at J, leaving 5 bases unmatched. The CDR3 is 16 amino acids. The CDR3 sequence is CASSQDGTGGYNEQFF. The DNA of the CDR3 is TGTGCCAGCAGCCAAGATGGGACGGGGGGCTACAATGAGCAGTTCTTC.

This chain joins TRBV5-1 and TRBJ2-3, with TRBD2 identical over 10 bases. This CDR3 has 17 amino acids. V was clipped by 4 bases and J by 3 bases; unmatched bases: 11. Germline assignment: CDR1 SGHRS and CDR2 YFSETQ. In DNA, the CDR3 is TGCGCCAGCAGCGGGGGACTAGCGAAGCCGGGGACAGATACGCAGTATTTT. As protein: CASSGGLAKPGTDTQYF. Full variable domain (remainder filled in from reference TRBV5-1 and TRBJ2-3): KAGVTQTPRYLIKTRGQQVTLSCSPISGHRSVSWYQQTPGQGLQFLFEYFSETQRNKGNFPGRFSGRQFSNSRSEMNVSTLELGDSALYLCASSGGLAKPGTDTQYFGPGTRLTVL.

This clone was counted only a few times. The CDR3 here is CASSSSGSYNEQFF. The CDR3 region has the DNA TGCGCCAGCAGCAGTAGCGGGAGCTACAATGAGCAGTTCTTC. V is TRBV10-1 and J is TRBJ2-1, with 9 nucleotides matching TRBD2. This CDR3 is built from 14 residues. Unmatched junction bases numbered 3, after V lost 6 bases and J lost 3 bases. Germline V gene data show CDR1 as WNHNN and CDR2 as SYGVQD (reference sequence).

The chain uses TRBV5-4 and TRBJ1-2, with 11 nucleotides matching TRBD1. There are 12 residues in the CDR3. CDR1 is SGHNT and CDR2 is YYREEE in the germline V gene (reference sequence). Losses at the gene ends were 6 bases for V and 8 bases for J; bases not matched to a gene: 3. The DNA of the CDR3 is TGTGCCAGCACCGGGGACAGGGGGGGCTACACCTTC. The encoded protein is CASTGDRGGYTF.

The chain joins TRBV5-1 to TRBJ1-2; D uncertain. V was pared by 0 bases and J by 5 bases, with 14 bases between. Germline V gene data show CDR1 as SGHRS and CDR2 as YFSETQ. The CDR3 contains 15 residues. The CDR3 bases are TGCGCCAGCAGCTTGGGGGTAATCTCCCTTTATGGCTACACCTTC. Protein sequence: CASSLGVISLYGYTF.